One TCR beta chain is described in this entry. What it binds is unknown. Previously described methods and listed TCR primers produced bulk TCR libraries. From the PCR reads, TCRdb called clonotypes with MiXCR, one entry per CDR3 protein. The sample lists around 8,000 distinct CDR3 sequences, 30% to 35% occurring once. This sample was included in a study of molecular identifiers for immune sequencing clone quantification. Overall study context: Four of five RNA aliquots from approximately 20,000 or 100,000 naive CD8 T cells were sequenced. Findings of the study overall: Molecules of identical TCR sharing a barcode could underestimate highly expanded clone sizes. Clones that had above 20 RNA copies took up over 97% of effector molecules but under 1% in naive cells.

There are 12 residues in the CDR3. V was clipped by 10 bases and J by 3 bases; unmatched bases: 1. CDR1 is SEHNR and CDR2 is FQNEAQ in the germline V gene (reference sequence). The V gene is TRBV7-9, the J gene TRBJ2-2; 8 positions match TRBD1. The sample comprised naive CD8+ T cells from blood, with Jurkat cell RNA spiked in. Subset meaning: FACS-sorted CD8+CD4-CCR7+CD45RA+ naive T cells. The sequence was obtained from a human donor in good health. Some libraries in this study had Jurkat cell RNA spiked in. In DNA form, the CDR3 reads TGTGCCAAGACAGGGGACACCGGGGAGCTGTTTTTT. Amino acid sequence: CAKTGDTGELFF.